The clone carrying this TCR beta chain was seen only a few times. The antigen remains unidentified. This record belongs to a study of T cells after yellow fever vaccination. Study-wide background: Researchers used SMART-Seq v4 Ultra Low Input to prepare fractions that had low cell numbers.

The authors made TCR cDNA by 5'RACE template switching, adding a universal primer site and UMIs. TCRdb redid the calling of the 5' RACE reads with MiXCR, one entry per CDR3 protein. Altogether approximately 300,000 distinct CDR3 sequences are present, about 9.5% being singletons, with the ten largest covering roughly 17%. This CDR3 contains 13 residues. Trimming cost V 7 bases and J 5 bases, with 11 bases left between them. Germline V gene sequence: CDR1 KGHDR, CDR2 SFDVKD. General study findings and limits: There was a possibility that FACS-sorted repertoires contained abundant clonotypes contaminating from the bulk population. Although most clonotypes did not, a small share appeared in both CD4 and CD8 compartments.

Sample: PBMCs, taken on the day of the first yellow fever vaccination. The TCR originated in a man aged 18 to 29 who received the YFV17D yellow fever vaccine. V is TRBV24-1 and J is TRBJ1-5; the D is unclear. CDR3 coding DNA: TGTGCCACCAGCGCGGCGATCGATCAGCCCCAGCATTTT. This translates into CATSAAIDQPQHF.